Given below is one TCR beta chain in context. The antigen remains undetermined. Profiled with immunoSEQ multiplex PCR; TCRdb holds only in-frame clones, not every one. The sample carries over 35,000 clones, about 73% recorded once. These data come from a study of memory CD4+ T cells and cytomegalovirus serostatus. Study-wide findings and caveats: The CMV-associated TCR signature appears largely within the CD4+ memory repertoire.

Single viable CD3+CD4+CD8-CD45RO+ cells were sorted as the memory CD4+ T cells. V was shortened by 5 bases and J by 3 bases, with 14 bases between the two germline ends. The CDR3 consists of 15 residues. Germline V lookup: CDR1 LNHDA, CDR2 SQIVND (reference sequence). The sequence came from an adult in good health and CMV-seronegative. The specimen sequenced was memory CD4+ T cells from blood. The gene calls are TRBV19 and TRBJ1-5; D is possibly TRBD1 (6 bases). CDR3 region: CASSENRVPNQPQHF. The CDR3 DNA reads TGTGCCAGTAGTGAGAACAGGGTTCCCAATCAGCCCCAGCATTTT. The whole variable domain, filled in from reference TRBV19 and TRBJ1-5, reads DGGITQSPKYLFRKEGQNVTLSCEQNLNHDAMYWYRQDPGQGLRLIYYSQIVNDFQKGDIAEGYSVSREKKESFPLTVTSAQKNPTAFYLCASSENRVPNQPQHFGDGTRLSIL.